The clone carrying this T cell receptor (beta chain) was seen a single time. This sample was included in a study of blood T cell repertoires in COVID-19. Study-wide background: The samples span acute and convalescent COVID-19 from the United States, Italy and Spain. The cDNA or gDNA used as material had been derived from T cells, B-cell-depleted T cells, or PBMCs.

Source study methods: Cell counts per sample came from amplifying reference gene primers. TCRdb's table, derived via immunoSEQ multiplex PCR, lists solely in-frame clones and lacks some. V, J and clone size reflect that table, while D and trimming were determined from the DNA. Here the sample spans fewer than 14,000 clones, roughly 80% being singletons. The J segment lost 4 bases and the V segment lost 4 bases, leaving 10 bases of the junction unmatched. This CDR3 region has 15 residues. Germline loops: CDR1 SGHKS, CDR2 YYEKEE (reference sequence). The source is a human donor in a cohort sampled during active COVID-19. The chain is built from TRBV5-5 and TRBJ1-2; 7 bases fit TRBD1. Sequencing was carried out using peripheral blood. DNA of the CDR3: TGTGCCAGCAGCACAGGACAGGCCAGATTCTATGGCTACACCTTC. Translating gives CASSTGQARFYGYTF.